This TCR beta chain was sequenced for a study of STAT5B mutations in CD4+ large granular lymphocyte leukemia. This clone was detected only a few times. Its antigen is undetermined. V lost 4 bases and J 2 bases, leaving 3 bases between the germline ends. CDR3 length equals 11 residues. Germline loops: CDR1 ENHRY, CDR2 SYGVKD. Study-wide points: Compared with healthy controls (2/35), patient top clones favored TRBV06 (8/27). Higher CD4+ than CD8+ T-LGLL clonality might reflect small sample size.

Sequencing was at survey level. The repertoire was sequenced with immunoSEQ multiplex PCR; TCRdb's copy has only in-frame clones and lacks some. The data hold about 30,000 clones, with roughly 75% observed a single time. Healthy controls were blood donor buffy coats. V usage is TRBV10-3 and J usage is TRBJ2-7; D gene ambiguous. The receptor was isolated from a human donor in good health. Material: CD4+ T cells from blood buffy coats. The CDR3 spells CAISGTYEQYF. The CDR3 DNA reads TGTGCCATCAGTGGGACCTACGAGCAGTACTTC.